This T cell receptor (beta chain) derives from a study of cytomegalovirus exposure and HLA in healthy donors. Remarks on this clone: This CDR3 is also generated by other DNA sequences in the sample.

CDR3 length equals 15 residues. Germline CDR1 and CDR2: MNHEY and SVGAGI. Losses at the gene ends were 2 bases for V and 4 bases for J; bases not matched to a gene: 4. 60 Vbeta and 13 Jbeta primers were used in PCR. Sequencing was performed with immunoSEQ multiplex PCR; in TCRdb, only in-frame clones are kept and a portion is missing. The repertoire holds around 130,000 clones, with around 77% as singletons. The V gene is TRBV6-5, the J gene TRBJ2-5, with 10 bases lining up with TRBD1. Sequencing was done on a sample of PBMCs. The source is a man aged 45-65 years in good health and CMV-seronegative. CDR3 loop: CASSYGGQGRETQYF. CDR3 DNA sequence: TGTGCCAGCAGTTACGGGGGACAGGGGAGAGAGACCCAGTACTTC.